The 3 T cell receptor beta chains given below trace back to one sample, sequenced in a study of radiotherapy plus CTLA-4 blockade in lung cancer. Here immunoSEQ multiplex PCR was the method, and the copy in TCRdb shows in-frame clones only, minus some. The table includes 9,500 to 15,000 clones, about 86% detected once. Sequenced here: peripheral blood, sampled from a patient treated with radiotherapy plus ipilimumab. These receptors originate from a human donor with non-small cell lung cancer that progressed on radiotherapy plus ipilimumab.

The V and J genes are TRBV27 and TRBJ2-1, with 12 bases identical to TRBD2. The CDR3 has 16 residues. Germline loops: CDR1 MNHEY, CDR2 SMNVEV (reference sequence). V shed 6 bases and J 6 bases; nucleotides not matched to a gene: 9. The CDR3 loop reads CASRVGASGGVNEQFF. Written as DNA, the CDR3 is TGTGCCAGCAGAGTGGGTGCTAGCGGGGGGGTCAATGAGCAGTTCTTC.

The chain joins TRBV7-2 to TRBJ1-5; D might be TRBD1 (6 bases). Trimming took off 1 base at V and 2 bases at J, with 9 bases between the two ends. The length of the CDR3 is 15 residues. Germline V gene data show CDR1 as SGHTA and CDR2 as FQGNSA. CDR3 nucleotide sequence: TGTGCCAGCAGCTTAGAACAGGGAGGCAATCAGCCCCAGCATTTT. It yields the protein CASSLEQGGNQPQHF. The full variable domain, its missing parts supplied by reference TRBV7-2 and TRBJ1-5, is GAGVSQSPSNKVTEKGKDVELRCDPISGHTALYWYRQSLGQGLEFLIYFQGNSAPDKSGLPSDRFSAERTGGSVSTLTIQRTQQEDSAVYLCASSLEQGGNQPQHFGDGTRLSIL.

The rearrangement joins TRBV19 to TRBJ2-2; D is ambiguous. This CDR3 spans 14 amino acids. V was pared by 6 bases and J by 1 base, with 9 bases between. CDR1 and CDR2 (germline): LNHDA, SQIVND (reference sequence). The chain's CDR3 is CASSTALNTGELFF. Written as DNA, the CDR3 is TGTGCCAGTAGCACAGCTTTGAACACCGGGGAGCTGTTTTTT.